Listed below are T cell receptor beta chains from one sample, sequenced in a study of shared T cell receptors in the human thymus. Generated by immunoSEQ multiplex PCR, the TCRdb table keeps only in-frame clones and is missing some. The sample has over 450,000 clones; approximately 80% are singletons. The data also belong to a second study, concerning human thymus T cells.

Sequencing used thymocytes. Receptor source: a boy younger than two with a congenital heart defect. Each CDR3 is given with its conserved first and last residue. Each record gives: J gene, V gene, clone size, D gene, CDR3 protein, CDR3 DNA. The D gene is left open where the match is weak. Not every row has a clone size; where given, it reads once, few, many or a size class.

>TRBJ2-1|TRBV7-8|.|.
CASSSSVSSYNEQFF
TGTGCCAGCAGCTCTAGCGTCAGCTCCTACAATGAGCAGTTCTTC
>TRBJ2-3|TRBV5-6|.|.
CASSLESNRLTDTQYF
TGTGCCAGCAGCTTGGAGAGCAACAGGCTCACAGATACGCAGTATTTT
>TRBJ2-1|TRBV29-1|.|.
CSGVGGRQFF
TGCAGCGGTGTGGGGGGGCGGCAGTTCTTC
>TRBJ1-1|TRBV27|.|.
CASSLRGGNTEAFF
TGTGCCAGCAGCCTTAGGGGGGGCAACACTGAAGCTTTCTTT
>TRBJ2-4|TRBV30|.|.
CAWSPRRGPIAKNIQYF
TGTGCCTGGAGTCCCCGGCGGGGGCCAATAGCCAAAAACATTCAGTACTTC
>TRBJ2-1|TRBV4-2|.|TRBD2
CASSQDRLAGYNEQFF
TGTGCCAGCAGCCAAGATCGGCTAGCGGGATACAATGAGCAGTTCTTC
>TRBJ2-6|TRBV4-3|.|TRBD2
CASSQGLAASSGANVLTF
TGCGCCAGCAGCCAAGGACTAGCGGCTAGCTCTGGGGCCAACGTCCTGACTTTC
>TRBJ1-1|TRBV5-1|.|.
CASSLAGGWVTEAFF
TGCGCCAGCAGCTTGGCCGGGGGTTGGGTCACTGAAGCTTTCTTT
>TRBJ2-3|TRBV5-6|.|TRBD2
CASSRGGTSGYTDTQYF
TGTGCCAGCAGCCGGGGGGGGACTAGCGGGTACACAGATACGCAGTATTTT
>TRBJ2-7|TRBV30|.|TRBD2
CAWTTPGLNPYEQYF
TGTGCCTGGACAACCCCGGGACTAAACCCCTACGAGCAGTACTTC
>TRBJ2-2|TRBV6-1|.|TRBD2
CASSEGVTSGSQGGELFF
TGTGCCAGCAGTGAAGGAGTGACTAGCGGGAGCCAAGGGGGGGAGCTGTTTTTT
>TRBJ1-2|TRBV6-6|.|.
CASSRFGSDYGYTF
TGTGCCAGCAGCCGCTTCGGGAGTGACTATGGCTACACCTTC
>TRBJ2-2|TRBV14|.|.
CASSQGQADTGELFF
TGTGCCAGCAGCCAAGGACAGGCGGACACCGGGGAGCTGTTTTTT
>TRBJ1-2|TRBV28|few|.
CASTLWGRPNYGYTF
TGTGCCAGCACTCTTTGGGGGCGACCTAACTATGGCTACACCTTC
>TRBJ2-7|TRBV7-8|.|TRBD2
CASSLPGLAGNMTGEQYF
TGTGCCAGCAGCCTTCCGGGACTAGCGGGAAATATGACTGGCGAGCAGTACTTC
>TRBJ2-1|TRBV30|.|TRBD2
CAWSVPPAPQLAGGPGHEQFF
TGTGCCTGGAGTGTACCCCCTGCTCCCCAATTAGCGGGAGGGCCTGGTCATGAGCAGTTCTTC
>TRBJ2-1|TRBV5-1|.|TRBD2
CASSLGTSTLNEQFF
TGCGCCAGCAGCTTGGGGACTAGCACCCTCAATGAGCAGTTCTTC
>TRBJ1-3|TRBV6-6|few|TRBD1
CASSSPGQGIGNTIYF
TGTGCCAGCAGTTCCCCGGGACAGGGGATCGGAAACACCATATATTTT
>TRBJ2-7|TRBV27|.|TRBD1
CASSSPGQGNHEQYF
TGTGCCAGCAGTTCACCGGGACAGGGGAACCACGAGCAGTACTTC
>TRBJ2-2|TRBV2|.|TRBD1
CASTEGADTGELFF
TGTGCCAGCACCGAGGGGGCGGACACCGGGGAGCTGTTTTTT
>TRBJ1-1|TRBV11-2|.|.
CASSLEQGNTEAFF
TGTGCCAGCAGCTTAGAACAGGGGAACACTGAAGCTTTCTTT
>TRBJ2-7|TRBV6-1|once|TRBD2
CASSEPFWGGQYF
TGTGCCAGCAGTGAACCGTTTTGGGGGGGGCAGTACTTC
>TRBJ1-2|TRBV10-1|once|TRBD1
CASSLDRDYGYTF
TGCGCCAGCAGCCTCGACAGGGATTATGGCTACACCTTC
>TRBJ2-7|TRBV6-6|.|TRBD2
CASTSLAGDYEQYF
TGTGCCAGCACGTCCCTCGCGGGAGACTACGAGCAGTACTTC
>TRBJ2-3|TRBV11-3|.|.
CASSLAYYPGMDTQYF
TGTGCCAGCAGCTTAGCCTACTACCCCGGGATGGATACGCAGTATTTT
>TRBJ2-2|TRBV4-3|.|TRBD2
CASSQDSGDGIREGPGGELFF
TGCGCCAGCAGCCAAGATTCCGGGGATGGGATACGGGAGGGCCCAGGCGGGGAGCTGTTTTTT
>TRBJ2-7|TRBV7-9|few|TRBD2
CASSPRGEGHEQYF
TGTGCCAGCAGCCCACGGGGGGAGGGCCACGAGCAGTACTTC
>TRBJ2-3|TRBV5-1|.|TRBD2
CASRAGSGLAVPDTQYF
TGCGCCAGCAGGGCGGGGTCTGGACTAGCGGTACCAGATACGCAGTATTTT
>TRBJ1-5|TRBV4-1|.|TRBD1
CASSQDFRTGGVGQPQHF
TGCGCCAGCAGCCAAGATTTCCGGACAGGGGGCGTTGGTCAGCCCCAGCATTTT
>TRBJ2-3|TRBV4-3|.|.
CASSQILQESTDTQYF
TGCGCCAGCAGCCAAATCTTACAGGAGAGCACAGATACGCAGTATTTT
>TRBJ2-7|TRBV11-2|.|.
CASSLGQVYEQYF
TGTGCCAGCAGCTTAGGACAGGTCTACGAGCAGTACTTC
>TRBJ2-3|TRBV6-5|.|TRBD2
CASSSPGLSPTDTQYF
TGTGCCAGCAGTTCCCCGGGACTATCCCCCACAGATACGCAGTATTTT
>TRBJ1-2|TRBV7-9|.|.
CASTPSLGGGSGGYTF
TGTGCCAGCACCCCCTCCCTGGGGGGTGGATCGGGAGGCTACACCTTC
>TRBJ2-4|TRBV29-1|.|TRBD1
CSVPGTGNSKNIQYF
TGCAGCGTGCCCGGGACAGGGAATTCCAAAAACATTCAGTACTTC
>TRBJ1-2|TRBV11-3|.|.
CASSSKLGGVNGYTF
TGTGCCAGCAGCAGCAAACTGGGAGGTGTAAATGGCTACACCTTC
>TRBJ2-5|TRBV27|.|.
CASRSTGSRETQYF
TGTGCCAGCAGATCCACAGGGTCAAGAGAGACCCAGTACTTC
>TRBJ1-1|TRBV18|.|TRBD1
CASSPWGQATEAFF
TGTGCCAGCTCACCGTGGGGACAGGCGACTGAAGCTTTCTTT
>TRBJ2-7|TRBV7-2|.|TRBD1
CASSTDRVTYEQYF
TGTGCCAGCAGCACAGACAGGGTCACCTACGAGCAGTACTTC
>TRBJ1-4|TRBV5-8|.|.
CASSLAGDAEVGEKLFF
TGTGCCAGCAGCTTGGCGGGGGACGCGGAGGTTGGGGAAAAACTGTTTTTT
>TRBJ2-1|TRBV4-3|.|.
CASRGQNYNEQFF
TGCGCCAGCAGAGGACAGAACTACAATGAGCAGTTCTTC
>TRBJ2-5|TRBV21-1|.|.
CASSKSTYKETQYF
TGTGCCAGCAGCAAATCCACCTATAAAGAGACCCAGTACTTC
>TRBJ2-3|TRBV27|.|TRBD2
CASRAASGSTDTQYF
TGTGCCAGCAGAGCGGCTAGCGGAAGCACAGATACGCAGTATTTT